Presented here are 25 T cell receptor beta chains from one specimen sequenced in a study of cytomegalovirus exposure and HLA in healthy donors. PCR employed 60 Vbeta and 13 Jbeta primers. Here immunoSEQ multiplex PCR was the method, and the copy in TCRdb shows in-frame clones only, minus some. The table shows roughly 140,000 clones, with approximately 80% occurring only once. The sequenced material came from PBMCs. The origin of the receptors is a woman aged 45-59 years in good health and CMV-seropositive.

As DNA, the CDR3 is TGCGCCAGCAGTGAGGGGACAGGGGGCTCTGGGGCCAACGTCCTGACTTTC. Translating it yields CASSEGTGGSGANVLTF. The V gene is TRBV10-1, the J gene TRBJ2-6; TRBD1 aligns across 11 bases. Germline lookup yields CDR1 WNHNN and CDR2 SYGVQD (reference sequence). The junction had 0 bases not matched to a gene; V was cut back by 2 bases and J by 0 bases. The length of the CDR3 is 17 residues.

This chain joins TRBV18 and TRBJ2-3; TRBD2 aligns across 12 bases. The CDR3 consists of 16 residues. V lost 3 bases, J lost 4 bases, and 5 bases stayed unmatched. Germline V gives CDR1 KGHSH, CDR2 LQKENI. Here the CDR3 reads CASSPTSGGISDTQYF. The CDR3, as DNA: TGTGCCAGCTCACCGACTAGCGGGGGAATCTCAGATACGCAGTATTTT.

In its sample, this clone was seen a few times. V is TRBV29-1 and J is TRBJ2-3, with no clear D. V was trimmed by 4 bases and J by 1 base, leaving 18 bases between them. The length of the CDR3 is 16 residues. Germline V gives CDR1 SQVTM, CDR2 ANQGSEA. DNA for the CDR3: TGCAGCGTTGGTCCGCCCCCAGGCGTAGGCACAGATACGCAGTATTTT. It codes for CSVGPPPGVGTDTQYF.

This clone appeared once. The chain uses TRBV6-1 and TRBJ2-5; D may be TRBD1 (6 bases). With 7 bases removed from V and 5 bases from J, the gap between germline ends came to 17 bases. The CDR3 is 14 amino acids. Per germline, CDR1 MNHNS and CDR2 SASEGT. CDR3 sequence: CASTSGQGTETQYF. The CDR3 bases are TGTGCCAGCACTTCGGGGCAGGGGACGGAGACCCAGTACTTC.

This clone has more than one count but fewer than ten. This chain joins TRBV13 and TRBJ1-6; TRBD1 matches at 8 bases. V shed 5 bases and J 8 bases; nucleotides not matched to a gene: 5. This CDR3 comprises 14 residues. Looked up from germline, CDR1 is PRHDT and CDR2 is FYEKMQ (reference sequence). The CDR3 spells CASSPTGGYSPLHF. CDR3 in DNA: TGTGCCAGCAGCCCTACAGGGGGTTATTCACCCCTCCACTTT.

The V call is TRBV5-1, the J call TRBJ2-2, with 9 bases that match TRBD1. V shed 4 bases and J 4 bases; nucleotides not matched to a gene: 8. Looked up from germline, CDR1 is SGHRS and CDR2 is YFSETQ. The CDR3 covers 16 residues. CDR3 in amino acids: CASSIPGTGSTGELFF. The CDR3 nucleotides are TGCGCCAGCAGCATACCCGGGACAGGGTCCACCGGGGAGCTGTTTTTT.

This clone showed up just once. The chain combines TRBV4-1 with TRBJ2-3, with 8 bases lining up with TRBD1. The V gene end was trimmed by 4 bases and the J gene end by 2 bases; junction bases not matched to a gene: 5. This CDR3 region has 15 residues. Looked up from germline, CDR1 is MGHRA and CDR2 is YSYEKL. The CDR3, as DNA: TGCGCCAGCAGCCTGACAGGGGACCACACAGATACGCAGTATTTT. Protein product: CASSLTGDHTDTQYF.

This rearrangement joins TRBV7-8 to TRBJ2-1; a weak D match, TRBD2 (6 bases). The CDR3 sequence is 12 residues long. Trimming took 0 bases from V and 9 from J, leaving 6 bases between them. Germline loops: CDR1 SGHVS, CDR2 FQNEAQ. CDR3 residues: CASSLAGGEQFF. The CDR3 bases are TGTGCCAGCAGCTTAGCGGGGGGTGAGCAGTTCTTC.

This sequence joins TRBV29-1 and TRBJ1-2; D perhaps matches TRBD1 (6 bases). Trimming shortened V by 7 bases and J by 3 bases, and 15 bases separated the two germline ends. Germline values: CDR1 SQVTM, CDR2 ANQGSEA. The CDR3 covers 13 residues. CDR3 amino acids: CSALHQGYYGYTF. CDR3 in DNA: TGCAGCGCCCTGCATCAGGGGTACTATGGCTACACCTTC. Complete variable domain (other parts from reference TRBV29-1 and TRBJ1-2): SAVISQKPSRDICQRGTSLTIQCQVDSQVTMMFWYRQQPGQSLTLIATANQGSEATYESGFVIDKFPISRPNLTFSTLTVSNMSPEDSSIYLCSALHQGYYGYTFGSGTRLTVV.

V is TRBV29-1 and J is TRBJ2-7, with 10 bases lining up with TRBD1. The CDR3 is 14 amino acids. V trimming: 6 bases; J trimming: 3 bases; junction bases outside the gene matches: 8. CDR1 and CDR2 (germline): SQVTM, ANQGSEA. Here the CDR3 DNA reads TGCAGCGTAAGGGACAGGGGCGGAAACTACGAGCAGTACTTC. It translates to CSVRDRGGNYEQYF.

This clone was seen once. This sequence joins TRBV15 and TRBJ1-4; D is uncertain. Germline values: CDR1 LNHNV, CDR2 YYDKDF (reference sequence). This CDR3 contains 13 residues. Trimming cost V 3 bases and J 5 bases, with 7 bases left between them. The CDR3 sequence: CATSRNLNEKLFF. For the CDR3, the DNA is TGTGCCACCAGCAGGAACTTGAATGAAAAACTGTTTTTT.

This rearrangement joins TRBV11-2 to TRBJ2-3; no clear D. The germline V gene encodes CDR1 SGHAT and CDR2 FQNNGV. V lost 3 bases to trimming and J lost 5 bases, with 9 bases between them. This CDR3 has 13 residues. The CDR3 DNA follows: TGTGCCAGCAGCTTTTGGGCTGGAGATACGCAGTATTTT. This sequence encodes CASSFWAGDTQYF.

V usage is TRBV11-2 and J usage is TRBJ1-6, with 7 nucleotides matching TRBD1. CDR1 and CDR2 from the germline V gene are SGHAT and FQNNGV. With 5 bases clipped from V and 10 bases from J, the junction kept 11 bases outside the gene matches. The CDR3 is 15 residues long. CDR3 sequence: CASSAETGLESPLHF. In DNA form, the CDR3 reads TGTGCCAGCAGCGCCGAGACAGGGTTGGAATCACCCCTCCACTTT.

This chain uses TRBV18 with TRBJ2-5; 9 bases match TRBD1. Trimming removed 3 bases from V and 5 bases from J; junction bases left unmatched: 4. The germline gives CDR1 KGHSH, CDR2 LQKENI. The CDR3 totals 14 residues. The CDR3 region has the DNA TGTGCCAGCTCACCCACAGGGGGCGATGAGACCCAGTACTTC. Amino acids: CASSPTGGDETQYF.

The chain has TRBV5-4 and TRBJ2-6; the D gene is possibly TRBD1 (6 bases). CDR1 and CDR2 (germline): SGHNT, YYREEE (reference sequence). The CDR3 consists of 15 residues. Between the trimmed V and J ends, which lost 4 bases and 2 bases, there was a span of 10 bases. The CDR3 region is CASSGTGTGANVLTF. The CDR3 DNA is TGTGCCAGCAGCGGTACAGGGACTGGGGCCAACGTCCTGACTTTC.

This chain joins TRBV30 and TRBJ2-2; tentative D call: TRBD2 (5 bases). V lost 2 bases, J lost 1 base, and 11 bases lay in between. The germline gives CDR1 GTSNPN, CDR2 SVGIG (reference sequence). This CDR3 spans 15 amino acids. DNA of the CDR3: TGTGCCTGGAGTAGAACTAGTGAGAACACCGGGGAGCTGTTTTTT. Translation: CAWSRTSENTGELFF.

The chain recombines TRBV9 with TRBJ1-3; tentative D call: TRBD1 (5 bases). V was pared by 2 bases and J by 2 bases, with 8 bases between. The CDR3 length is 14 residues. In germline, CDR1 is SGDLS, CDR2 YYNGEE. CDR3 region: CASSVRGTGNTIYF. The CDR3 DNA reads as TGTGCCAGCAGCGTTAGGGGAACTGGAAACACCATATATTTT.

V is TRBV2 and J is TRBJ1-3, with 7 bases aligning to TRBD1. The CDR3 loop spans 16 amino acids. CDR1 SNHLY and CDR2 FYNNEI come from the germline V gene. The J segment lost 0 bases and the V segment lost 7 bases, leaving 9 bases of the junction unmatched. The DNA of the CDR3 is TGTGCCAGCACTGGGACAGATACCCCCTCTGGAAACACCATATATTTT. Its translation is CASTGTDTPSGNTIYF.

This rearrangement joins TRBV6-1 to TRBJ1-3; TRBD1 aligns across 7 bases. CDR1 and CDR2 from the germline V gene are MNHNS and SASEGT. Trimming cost V 6 bases and J 3 bases; bases outside gene matches: 8. The CDR3 sequence is 15 residues long. This chain's CDR3 is CASSEPHRGGNTIYF. The CDR3 nucleotides read TGTGCCAGCAGCGAGCCCCACAGGGGTGGAAACACCATATATTTT.

The V and J genes are TRBV7-2 and TRBJ1-2, with 9 bases fitting TRBD1. This CDR3 region has 14 residues. J was trimmed by 6 bases and V by 5 bases; bases with no gene match: 7. Per the germline V gene, CDR1 is SGHTA and CDR2 is FQGNSA. The CDR3 region is CASSHRDRVDGYTF. The CDR3 nucleotides are TGTGCCAGCAGCCACCGGGACAGGGTGGATGGCTACACCTTC.

This chain joins TRBV7-2 and TRBJ2-1, with 8 bases identical to TRBD2. The trim removed 0 bases at V and 7 bases at J, leaving 11 bases unmatched. The CDR3 has 17 amino acids. CDR1 is SGHTA and CDR2 is FQGNSA in the germline V gene. CDR3 sequence reads: CASSLAHGGGGMNEQFF. DNA of the CDR3: TGTGCCAGCAGCTTAGCTCACGGGGGGGGCGGTATGAATGAGCAGTTCTTC.

CDR3 DNA: TGTGCCAGCAGCTTAACTAGGGTCGCGCAAGAGACCCAGTACTTC. As protein: CASSLTRVAQETQYF. The rearrangement links TRBV7-9 to TRBJ2-5; D might be TRBD2 (5 bases). With 2 bases removed from V and 2 bases from J, the gap between germline ends came to 12 bases. Germline lookup yields CDR1 SEHNR and CDR2 FQNEAQ (reference sequence). The CDR3 is made up of 15 amino acids.

The J gene is TRBJ2-7, the V gene TRBV5-4; possibly TRBD1 for D (6 bases). Germline values: CDR1 SGHNT, CDR2 YYREEE (reference sequence). Trimming shortened V by 7 bases and J by 1 base, and 12 bases separated the two germline ends. The CDR3 extends over 13 amino acids. For the CDR3, the DNA is TGTGCCAGCCGGGACACCTCTTCCTACGAGCAGTACTTC. As protein: CASRDTSSYEQYF.

The rearrangement uses TRBV6-1 and TRBJ1-4; D remains ambiguous. This CDR3 comprises 14 residues. In germline, CDR1 is MNHNS, CDR2 SASEGT. V was cut by 2 bases and J by 11 bases, with 15 bases left in between. The CDR3 sequence is CASSESRKAAKLFF. For the CDR3, the DNA is TGTGCCAGCAGTGAATCTCGAAAGGCGGCGAAACTGTTTTTT.

The rearrangement joins TRBV13 to TRBJ1-1; unclear D gene. Trimming removed 5 bases from V and 0 bases from J, with 7 bases in between. CDR1 is PRHDT, CDR2 FYEKMQ, per germline (reference sequence). The CDR3 runs 13 residues. The chain's CDR3 is CASSPGMNTEAFF. CDR3 DNA sequence: TGTGCCAGCAGCCCGGGGATGAACACTGAAGCTTTCTTT.